Sequencing of this TCR beta chain was carried out in a study of preoperative IRX-2 immunotherapy in early breast cancer. Sequenced by immunoSEQ multiplex PCR; TCRdb stores in-frame clones only, minus some. The data contain 20,000 to 25,000 clones, approximately 90% of them singletons. Treatment specified: preoperative locoregional IRX-2 cytokine immunotherapy. Preoperative locoregional IRX-2 cytokine immunotherapy was tested in the phase Ib source study. The receptor comes from a human donor with breast cancer. The sequencing used tumor tissue, collected after IRX-2 immunotherapy.

CDR3 sequence reads: CASSSLTARGFGDYGYTF. The CDR3 DNA follows: TGTGCCAGCAGCTCCTTAACCGCCCGGGGATTCGGTGACTATGGCTACACCTTC. The rearrangement links TRBV9 to TRBJ1-2; D is unresolved. V gave up 4 bases and J gave up 3 bases, with 25 bases separating them. Germline lookup yields CDR1 SGDLS and CDR2 YYNGEE. The CDR3 has 18 amino acids.